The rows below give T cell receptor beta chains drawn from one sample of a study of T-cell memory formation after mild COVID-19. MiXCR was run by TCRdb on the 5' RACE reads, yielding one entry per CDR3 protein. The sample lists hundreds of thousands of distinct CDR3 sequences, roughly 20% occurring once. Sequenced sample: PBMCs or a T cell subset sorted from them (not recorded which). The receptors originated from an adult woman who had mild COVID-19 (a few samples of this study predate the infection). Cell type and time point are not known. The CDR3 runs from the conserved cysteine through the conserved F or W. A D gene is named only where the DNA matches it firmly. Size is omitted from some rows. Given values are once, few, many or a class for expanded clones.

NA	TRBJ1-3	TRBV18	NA	TGTGCCAGCTCACCACGGCCTGACGGGGTAACGGGAAACACCATATATTTT	CASSPRPDGVTGNTIYF
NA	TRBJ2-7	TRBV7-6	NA	TGTGCCAGCAGCCCCTCAGTCGGGGACGAGCAGTACTTC	CASSPSVGDEQYF
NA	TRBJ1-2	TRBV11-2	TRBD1	TGTGCCAGCAGCCTCCAGGGGGCGAATCTGTATGGCTACACCTTC	CASSLQGANLYGYTF
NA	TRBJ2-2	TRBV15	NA	TGTGCCACCAGCAGAGAAGCCGACACCGGGGAGCTGTTTTTT	CATSREADTGELFF
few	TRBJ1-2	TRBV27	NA	TGTGCCAGCAGTTCACTACCGTTATATGGCTACACCTTC	CASSSLPLYGYTF
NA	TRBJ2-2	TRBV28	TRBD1	TGTGCCAGCAGCGAACAGGGGTCGACCGGGGAGCTGTTTTTT	CASSEQGSTGELFF
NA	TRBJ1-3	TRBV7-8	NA	TGTGCCAGCAGCCCCCAGGGTGGTGGAAACACCATATATTTT	CASSPQGGGNTIYF
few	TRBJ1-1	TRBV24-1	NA	TGTGCCACCAGTGATGGTTATGAAGCTTTCTTT	CATSDGYEAFF
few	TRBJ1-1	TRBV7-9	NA	TGTGCCAGCAGCATCGGAAACCGGAGACTGAACACTGAAGCTTTCTTT	CASSIGNRRLNTEAFF
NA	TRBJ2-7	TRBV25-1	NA	TGTGCCAGCAGGTTCAACTACGAGCAGTACTTC	CASRFNYEQYF
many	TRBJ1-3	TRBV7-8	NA	TGTGCCAGCAGCTCTCGCCGGGGGGTCTCTGGAAACACCATATATTTT	CASSSRRGVSGNTIYF
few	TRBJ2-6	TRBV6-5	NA	TGTGCCAGCAGTTTGAACTTCGGAGGGGCCAACGTCCTGACTTTC	CASSLNFGGANVLTF
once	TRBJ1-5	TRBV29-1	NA	TGCAGCGCGACAGTGCCCAATCAGCCCCAGCATTTT	CSATVPNQPQHF
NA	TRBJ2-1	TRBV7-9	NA	TGTGCCAGCAGCTTAGTTACGGAACGTGAGCAGTTCTTC	CASSLVTEREQFF
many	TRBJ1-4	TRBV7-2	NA	TGTGCCAGCAGCCGAATGAACCGGGATCTCGGCGGTGAAAAACTGTTTTTT	CASSRMNRDLGGEKLFF
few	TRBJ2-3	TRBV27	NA	TGTGCCAGCAGTTTAGGAGCTAGCCTCCCAGATACGCAGTATTTT	CASSLGASLPDTQYF
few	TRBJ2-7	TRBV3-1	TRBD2	TGTGCCAGCAGTTCCGCTAGCGGGGCCTCCTACGAGCAGTACTTC	CASSSASGASYEQYF
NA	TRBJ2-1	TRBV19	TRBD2	TGTGCCAGTAGTAAAACTAGCGGGGATGAGCAGTTCTTC	CASSKTSGDEQFF
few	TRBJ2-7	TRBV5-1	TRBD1	TGCGCCAGCAGCTATCTAACACCGGGACAGGGTAACGAGCAGTACTTC	CASSYLTPGQGNEQYF
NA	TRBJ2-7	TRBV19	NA	TGTGCCAGTACTCGGGGGGCGCAGTACCACGAGCAGTACTTC	CASTRGAQYHEQYF
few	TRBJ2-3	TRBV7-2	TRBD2	TGTGCCAGCAGCGTAGAACTAGCGGGAGGGCCGAAACCCACAGATACGCAGTATTTT	CASSVELAGGPKPTDTQYF
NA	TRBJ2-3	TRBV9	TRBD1	TGTGCCAGCAGCGTATCCGGGACAGGGGGGTTGGGAGATACGCAGTATTTT	CASSVSGTGGLGDTQYF
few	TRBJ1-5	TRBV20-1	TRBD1	TGCAGTGCTAGGAAGACAGGGGAAAGCAATCAGCCCCAGCATTTT	CSARKTGESNQPQHF
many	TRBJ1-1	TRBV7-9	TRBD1	TGTGCCAGCAGCCCACCCTTTGGACAGGGGGCCAACACTGAAGCTTTCTTT	CASSPPFGQGANTEAFF
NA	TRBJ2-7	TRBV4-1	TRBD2	TGCGCCAGCAGCCCGGGACTAGCGAGGCCTACCGAGCAGTACTTC	CASSPGLARPTEQYF
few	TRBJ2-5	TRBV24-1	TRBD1	TGTGCCACCAGTGATCTGGACAGGCAAGAGACCCAGTACTTC	CATSDLDRQETQYF
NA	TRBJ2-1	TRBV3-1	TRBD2	TGTGCCAGCCAAACTAGCGGGAGCTACAATGAGCAGTTCTTC	CASQTSGSYNEQFF
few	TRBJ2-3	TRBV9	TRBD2	TGTGCCAGCAGTTTGAGCGGGGGGGCAGCTGATACGCAGTATTTT	CASSLSGGAADTQYF
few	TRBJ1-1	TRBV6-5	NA	TGTGCCAGCGCGAGTTTGGGAAGGTTCAGGTCCAACACTGAAGCTTTCTTT	CASASLGRFRSNTEAFF
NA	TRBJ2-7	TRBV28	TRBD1	TGTGCCAGCAGTTTGTTCAAATCAACAGGGGCAGTCTACGAGCAGTACTTC	CASSLFKSTGAVYEQYF
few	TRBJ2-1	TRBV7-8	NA	TGTGCCAGCAGCTTAGACGGCAGGGGCTACGATGAGCAGTTCTTC	CASSLDGRGYDEQFF
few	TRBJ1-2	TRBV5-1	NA	TGCGCCAGCAGCTTGGAGGCAGGGAATGAGTACGGCTATGGCTACACCTTC	CASSLEAGNEYGYGYTF
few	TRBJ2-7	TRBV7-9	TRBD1	TGTGCCAGCATCGATACCGGGACAGGGACCCTATACGAGCAGTACTTC	CASIDTGTGTLYEQYF
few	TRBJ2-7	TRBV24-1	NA	TGTGCCACCAGTCACGGCTATACCGACAGAGAATCGGAGCAGTACTTC	CATSHGYTDRESEQYF
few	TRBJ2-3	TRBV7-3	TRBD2	TGTGCCAGCAGCTTAACGGCGGGAGCGGGCACAGATACGCAGTATTTT	CASSLTAGAGTDTQYF
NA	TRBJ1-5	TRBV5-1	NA	TGCGCCAGCAGCTTGGACCCAGGGGCAAATCAGCCCCAGCATTTT	CASSLDPGANQPQHF
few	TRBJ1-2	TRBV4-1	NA	TGCGCCAGCAGCCTTGATTATGGGGTTGGCTACACCTTC	CASSLDYGVGYTF
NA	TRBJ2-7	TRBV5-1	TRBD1	TGCGCCAGCAGCTTGGGGACAGGGGCTCTCTCCTACGAGCAGTACTTC	CASSLGTGALSYEQYF
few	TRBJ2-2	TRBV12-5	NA	TGTGCTAGTGGTTTCGGGGGAAGCACCGGGGAGCTGTTTTTT	CASGFGGSTGELFF
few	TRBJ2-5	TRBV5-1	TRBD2	TGCGCCAGCAGCTCGATCGGGACTAGCGGGAGTGGCGAGACCCAGTACTTC	CASSSIGTSGSGETQYF
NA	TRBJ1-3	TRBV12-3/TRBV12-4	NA	TGTGCCAGCAGTTTCGGGGGCGGCGGAAACACCATATATTTT	CASSFGGGGNTIYF
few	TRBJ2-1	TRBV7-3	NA	TGTGCCAGCAGCCCCGGGTTACGAGGGGATCCCCGCGGAGGTGAGCAGTTCTTC	CASSPGLRGDPRGGEQFF
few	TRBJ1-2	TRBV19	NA	TGTGCCAGTAGTACAGACAGATACTATGGCTACACCTTC	CASSTDRYYGYTF
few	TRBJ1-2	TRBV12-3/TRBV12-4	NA	TGTGCCAGCAGTTTAGCGGTTGGGACACAGTATGGCTACACCTTC	CASSLAVGTQYGYTF
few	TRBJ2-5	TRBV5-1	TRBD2	TGCGCCAGCAGCCCAAGCGGGGGAATAGAGACCCAGTACTTC	CASSPSGGIETQYF
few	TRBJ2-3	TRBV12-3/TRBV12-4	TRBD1	TGTGCCAGCAGCAATACAGGGGACACAGATACGCAGTATTTT	CASSNTGDTDTQYF
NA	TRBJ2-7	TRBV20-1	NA	TGCAGTGCTAGGTACGGGAGTCTGGGAGAGCAGTACTTC	CSARYGSLGEQYF
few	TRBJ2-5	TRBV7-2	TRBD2	TGTGCCAGCAGTTTAACTAGCGCCCAAGAGACCCAGTACTTC	CASSLTSAQETQYF
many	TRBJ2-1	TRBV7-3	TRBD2	TGTGCCAGCAGCGGAGACGGGACTAGCGCCTACAATGAGCAGTTCTTC	CASSGDGTSAYNEQFF